The rows below give T cell receptor beta chains drawn from one sample of a study of shared clonotypes between healthy human individuals. Assay: immunoSEQ multiplex PCR; the TCRdb copy retains only in-frame clones and omits some. The table shows around 750,000 clones, with roughly 70% occurring only once. Material for sequencing was memory CD4+ T cells sorted from blood. The receptors derive from a woman aged 25 to 45 in good health. Each CDR3 is given with its conserved first and last residue. Fields, in order: V gene, J gene, D gene, clone size, CDR3 protein, CDR3 DNA. A D gene is named only where the DNA matches it firmly. The listing skips clone size in some rows; elsewhere it reads once, few, many or a size class.

V: TRBV5-4; J: TRBJ2-1; D: TRBD2; size: .; CDR3: CASSAGLADYNEQFF; DNA: TGTGCCAGCAGCGCGGGCCTAGCGGATTACAATGAGCAGTTCTTC
V: TRBV27; J: TRBJ1-1; D: .; size: .; CDR3: CASSYRGAGTPNTEAFF; DNA: TGTGCCAGCAGTTATAGGGGGGCAGGGACGCCGAACACTGAAGCTTTCTTT
V: TRBV5-1; J: TRBJ1-1; D: .; size: few; CDR3: CASTKTGTNTEAFF; DNA: TGCGCCAGCACTAAGACAGGAACGAACACTGAAGCTTTCTTT
V: TRBV15; J: TRBJ1-3; D: .; size: .; CDR3: CATSRAVGSAQTGNTIYF; DNA: TGTGCCACCAGCAGAGCCGTCGGCAGCGCTCAAACTGGAAACACCATATATTTT
V: TRBV6-1; J: TRBJ1-1; D: .; size: .; CDR3: CASTGVANKAFF; DNA: TGTGCCAGCACCGGGGTAGCAAACAAAGCTTTCTTT
V: TRBV5-6; J: TRBJ2-5; D: .; size: .; CDR3: CASSLVLAGQETQYF; DNA: TGTGCCAGCAGCTTGGTTCTAGCTGGGCAAGAGACCCAGTACTTC
V: TRBV10-3; J: TRBJ2-7; D: TRBD1; size: .; CDR3: CAISRDSYEQYF; DNA: TGTGCCATCAGCCGGGACAGTTACGAGCAGTACTTC
V: TRBV2; J: TRBJ2-4; D: TRBD2; size: once; CDR3: CASSAQASGHIQYF; DNA: TGTGCCAGCAGTGCTCAGGCTAGCGGGCACATTCAGTACTTC
V: TRBV5-1; J: TRBJ2-7; D: .; size: .; CDR3: CASSLPAGPEDEQYF; DNA: TGCGCCAGCAGCTTACCCGCCGGGCCAGAGGACGAGCAGTACTTC
V: TRBV5-4; J: TRBJ2-3; D: TRBD2; size: .; CDR3: CASSLGGTSGRNFRTDTQYF; DNA: TGTGCCAGCAGCTTGGGGGGGACTAGCGGGAGGAACTTCCGCACAGATACGCAGTATTTT
V: TRBV5-1; J: TRBJ1-1; D: .; size: .; CDR3: CASSSERGDWMNTEAFF; DNA: TGCGCCAGCAGCTCTGAGAGAGGGGATTGGATGAACACTGAAGCTTTCTTT
V: TRBV27; J: TRBJ2-7; D: .; size: few; CDR3: CASSQSPIPYEQYF; DNA: TGTGCCAGCAGTCAAAGTCCTATTCCCTACGAGCAGTACTTC
V: TRBV19; J: TRBJ2-1; D: TRBD2; size: .; CDR3: CASSTEGLAGASYNEQFF; DNA: TGTGCCAGTAGTACCGAGGGACTAGCGGGCGCCTCCTACAATGAGCAGTTCTTC
V: TRBV25-1; J: TRBJ1-4; D: TRBD1; size: once; CDR3: CASSERSGTGHEKLFF; DNA: TGTGCCAGCAGTGAACGCTCCGGGACAGGGCATGAAAAACTGTTTTTT
V: TRBV29-1; J: TRBJ2-1; D: TRBD2; size: .; CDR3: CSARLAGDYNEQFF; DNA: TGCAGCGCTAGACTAGCGGGAGATTACAATGAGCAGTTCTTC
V: TRBV11-3; J: TRBJ2-1; D: TRBD2; size: .; CDR3: CASSLRGEGREQFF; DNA: TGTGCCAGCAGCCTTCGAGGGGAGGGGCGGGAGCAGTTCTTC
V: TRBV7-2; J: TRBJ1-1; D: .; size: .; CDR3: CASSLTANPNTEAFF; DNA: TGTGCCAGCAGCTTGACAGCAAACCCGAACACTGAAGCTTTCTTT
V: TRBV4-2; J: TRBJ2-7; D: TRBD2; size: .; CDR3: CASSQVWASGYEQYF; DNA: TGTGCCAGCAGCCAAGTTTGGGCTAGCGGGTACGAGCAGTACTTC
V: TRBV14; J: TRBJ2-1; D: TRBD2; size: .; CDR3: CASSLGLAGGRSSYNEQFF; DNA: TGTGCCAGCAGCCTGGGACTAGCGGGAGGGAGAAGCTCCTACAATGAGCAGTTCTTC
V: TRBV28; J: TRBJ2-1; D: TRBD2; size: .; CDR3: CASSFRGGPLWEQFF; DNA: TGTGCCAGCAGTTTTCGGGGAGGGCCTCTTTGGGAGCAGTTCTTC
V: TRBV19; J: TRBJ2-1; D: .; size: .; CDR3: CASSIAGGGSYNEQFF; DNA: TGTGCCAGTAGTATAGCTGGGGGAGGCTCCTACAATGAGCAGTTCTTC
V: TRBV5-1; J: TRBJ2-1; D: TRBD2; size: .; CDR3: CASSFPSGRVNEQFF; DNA: TGCGCCAGCAGCTTCCCTAGCGGGAGAGTCAATGAGCAGTTCTTC
V: TRBV7-8; J: TRBJ2-1; D: TRBD2; size: .; CDR3: CASSTRSGIPVEQFF; DNA: TGTGCCAGCAGCACCCGTAGCGGGATCCCAGTTGAGCAGTTCTTC
V: TRBV19; J: TRBJ2-3; D: .; size: once; CDR3: CASSKRASTDTQYF; DNA: TGTGCCAGTAGTAAGAGGGCTAGCACAGATACGCAGTATTTT
V: TRBV6-5; J: TRBJ2-5; D: .; size: .; CDR3: CASSYAGPQETQYF; DNA: TGTGCCAGCAGTTACGCGGGACCACAAGAGACCCAGTACTTC
V: TRBV14; J: TRBJ2-7; D: .; size: .; CDR3: CASSQGRQTDEQYF; DNA: TGTGCCAGCAGCCAAGGGCGGCAGACCGACGAGCAGTACTTC
V: TRBV19; J: TRBJ2-2; D: TRBD2; size: .; CDR3: CASIAGGTNTGELFF; DNA: TGTGCCAGTATTGCGGGAGGGACGAACACCGGGGAGCTGTTTTTT